These 24 T cell receptor beta chains were sequenced from one sample in a study of blood T cells in healthy people across ages (dated by TCRdb to the mid-2010s). Libraries were built with 5' RACE. These reads were obtained on an Illumina HiSeq 2500. A second roughly 6 to 11 cycle PCR used a sample-barcoded 5' primer and a J-beta primer mix. In-frame beta chains were kept once TCRdb had trimmed the public reads at Q25 with fastp and called clones with MiXCR. Each entry is one CDR3 protein sequence, shown with its most common DNA and genes. Recorded for this sample are 1.5 million to 2 million distinct CDR3 sequences; roughly 50% of them occurred a single time. The ten largest clones represent less than 2.5% of the sample. What was sequenced was blood. The receptors were sampled from a woman in her 40s in good health.

CDR3 in amino acids: CATSREVLDTQYF. In nucleotides, the CDR3 is TGTGCCACCAGCAGAGAAGTGTTAGATACGCAGTATTTT. The chain employs TRBV15 and TRBJ2-3; D uncertain. V was trimmed by 0 bases and J by 5 bases, leaving 6 bases between them. The V gene's germline CDR1 is LNHNV and CDR2 YYDKDF (reference sequence). This CDR3 region has 13 residues.

The rearrangement uses TRBV7-6 and TRBJ1-4, with 12 bases aligning to TRBD1. Germline CDR1 reads SGHVS; CDR2 reads FNYEAQ. Trimming cost V 0 bases and J 8 bases; bases outside gene matches: 4. The CDR3 runs 16 residues. The CDR3 here is CASSLAPGTGGEKLFF. CDR3 in DNA: TGTGCCAGCAGCTTAGCTCCAGGGACAGGGGGCGAAAAACTGTTTTTT.

The genes are TRBV29-1 and TRBJ2-1; a weak D match, TRBD1 (5 bases). The CDR3 sequence is 16 residues long. V was clipped by 4 bases and J by 0 bases, with 16 bases between them. The V gene's germline CDR1 is SQVTM and CDR2 ANQGSEA. CDR3 in amino acids: CSVVGDGRDSYNEQFF. In nucleotides, the CDR3 is TGCAGCGTTGTTGGAGACGGCAGGGACTCCTACAATGAGCAGTTCTTC.

This clonotype was seen more than once but under ten times. The V and J genes are TRBV7-9 and TRBJ2-1; 8 bases agree with TRBD2. There are 14 residues in the CDR3. Per the germline V gene, CDR1 is SEHNR and CDR2 is FQNEAQ (reference sequence). Germline trimming cut 5 bases from V and 5 bases from J; bases unmatched to any gene: 5. The CDR3 DNA follows: TGTGCCAGCAGCCCGGGGCGGGGGGACAATGAGCAGTTCTTC. Its translation is CASSPGRGDNEQFF.

In DNA form, the CDR3 reads TGCAGCGTTCGACAGGGTGTTTCAGATACGCAGTATTTT. It specifies CSVRQGVSDTQYF. J is TRBJ2-3 and V is TRBV29-1; 7 nucleotides match TRBD1. Per the germline V gene, CDR1 is SQVTM and CDR2 is ANQGSEA. V shed 5 bases and J 4 bases; nucleotides not matched to a gene: 6. The CDR3 consists of 13 residues.

This rearrangement joins TRBV4-3 to TRBJ1-4; D may be TRBD1 (5 bases). This CDR3 spans 16 amino acids. CDR1 is LGHNA and CDR2 is YSLEER in the germline V gene. The germline V and J ends were trimmed by 3 bases and 0 bases, with 11 bases remaining between them. In nucleotides, the CDR3 is TGCGCCAGCAGCCAGCTCCAGGGTGCAACTAATGAAAAACTGTTTTTT. It translates to CASSQLQGATNEKLFF.

This clonotype was observed a single time. The rearrangement joins TRBV7-2 to TRBJ2-2; a weak D match, TRBD1 (5 bases). Per germline, CDR1 SGHTA and CDR2 FQGNSA. This CDR3 region has 15 residues. V shed 4 bases and J shed 1 base, with 10 bases lying between them. The CDR3 coding sequence is TGTGCCAGCAGCTCTCGACAGAAGAACACCGGGGAGCTGTTTTTT. Its translation: CASSSRQKNTGELFF.

The chain couples TRBV4-2 to TRBJ2-1; 11 nucleotides align to TRBD2. The CDR3 totals 17 residues. Germline V gene data show CDR1 as LGHNA and CDR2 as YNFKEQ. After removal of 2 bases from V and 3 bases from J, the junction contained 6 bases not matched to a gene. The CDR3 sequence is CASSQFGTSGNYNEQFF. CDR3 sequence (DNA): TGTGCCAGCAGCCAATTCGGGACTAGCGGTAACTACAATGAGCAGTTCTTC.

This clonotype was counted between two and nine times. This chain joins TRBV5-1 and TRBJ1-2; D is possibly TRBD1 (6 bases). Germline CDR1 and CDR2: SGHRS and YFSETQ. Trimming shortened V by 4 bases and J by 4 bases, and 14 bases separated the two germline ends. The CDR3 spans 14 residues. DNA for the CDR3: TGCGCCAGCAGCGGTACCGGGACATCCTATGGCTACACCTTC. Translating it yields CASSGTGTSYGYTF.

V gene TRBV18 combines with J gene TRBJ2-1; unclear D gene. The CDR3 length is 15 residues. The germline V gene encodes CDR1 KGHSH and CDR2 LQKENI. V dropped 1 base and J dropped 1 base, with 8 bases sitting between them. The CDR3 DNA is TGTGCCAGCTCACCACGATCCGGGTCCTACAATGAGCAGTTCTTC. It translates to CASSPRSGSYNEQFF. Using reference TRBV18 and TRBJ2-1 for the parts outside the CDR3, the full variable domain is NAGVMQNPRHLVRRRGQEARLRCSPMKGHSHVYWYRQLPEEGLKFMVYLQKENIIDESGMPKERFSAEFPKEGPSILRIQQVVRGDSAAYFCASSPRSGSYNEQFFGPGTRLTVL.

This rearrangement joins TRBV6-5 to TRBJ1-6; TRBD1 is a possible D gene (5 bases). Trimming left V 6 bases short and J 0 bases short, with 18 bases between. This CDR3 is 18 amino acids long. Looked up from germline, CDR1 is MNHEY and CDR2 is SVGAGI. The CDR3 here is CASRYTTGLSSYNSPLHF. The DNA of the CDR3 is TGTGCCAGCAGATATACAACAGGTCTTAGCTCCTATAATTCACCCCTCCACTTT.

DNA of the CDR3: TGCAGTGTTAGCCCCCCCCCTCCAGATAACTATGGCTACACCTTC. Its protein product is CSVSPPPPDNYGYTF. J is TRBJ1-2 and V is TRBV20-1; D gene uncertain. Trimming took 7 bases from V and 1 from J, leaving 19 bases between them. This CDR3 region has 15 residues. The V gene's germline CDR1 is DFQATT and CDR2 SNEGSKA (reference sequence).

This clonotype was picked up a small number of times. The V gene is TRBV5-1, the J gene TRBJ2-7; D unclear. CDR1 is SGHRS and CDR2 is YFSETQ in the germline V gene. The germline V and J ends were trimmed by 1 base and 0 bases, with 11 bases remaining between them. The CDR3 is 15 residues long. CDR3 loop: CASSLTAGSSYEQYF. The CDR3 region has the DNA TGCGCCAGCAGCTTGACGGCTGGTAGCTCCTACGAGCAGTACTTC.

The gene calls are TRBV28 and TRBJ2-3; 8 bases agree with TRBD1. Germline lookup yields CDR1 MDHEN and CDR2 SYDVKM. The CDR3 has 15 residues. Trimming removed 5 bases from V and 8 bases from J; junction bases left unmatched: 12. CDR3 sequence reads: CASSQQSGQGRTQYF. CDR3 sequence (DNA): TGTGCCAGCAGTCAACAATCAGGACAGGGTCGTACGCAGTATTTT.

This clonotype was seen only a few times. The genes are TRBV5-5 and TRBJ2-1; D ambiguous. Germline-derived CDR1 and CDR2 are SGHKS and YYEKEE (reference sequence). This CDR3 has 15 residues. Trimming stripped 6 bases from V and 0 bases from J, with 13 bases between. The DNA for the CDR3 is TGTGCCAGCACCCCTGGGTTCCTCTCCTACAATGAGCAGTTCTTC. Its translation: CASTPGFLSYNEQFF.

The chain couples TRBV20-1 to TRBJ2-5; D is ambiguous. The germline V gene encodes CDR1 DFQATT and CDR2 SNEGSKA (reference sequence). The CDR3 is made up of 15 amino acids. Trimming cost V 5 bases and J 11 bases, with 27 bases left between them. This CDR3 is CSAVTPRTTYYGQYF. The CDR3 DNA sequence: TGCAGTGCTGTAACACCACGGACGACTTACTACGGGCAGTACTTC.

V usage is TRBV24-1 and J usage is TRBJ1-2; D is unclear. V lost 0 bases to trimming and J lost 7 bases, with 5 bases between them. This CDR3 has 12 amino acids. The germline V gene has CDR1 KGHDR and CDR2 SFDVKD. The CDR3 loop reads CATSDLSSGYTF. CDR3 sequence (DNA): TGTGCCACCAGTGATTTGTCTTCTGGCTACACCTTC.

This clonotype was recorded a few times. The chain employs TRBV18 and TRBJ1-1; D may be TRBD1 (6 bases). Germline V gene data show CDR1 as KGHSH and CDR2 as LQKENI. The V and J ends lost 1 base and 0 bases respectively, with 9 bases between them. The CDR3 extends over 15 amino acids. DNA of the CDR3: TGTGCCAGCTCACCACTCGGACAGTTGAACACTGAAGCTTTCTTT. Translating gives CASSPLGQLNTEAFF.

The gene calls are TRBV28 and TRBJ2-1, with 16 bases aligning to TRBD2. The CDR3 loop spans 20 amino acids. V lost 3 bases and J lost 4; bases outside the gene matches: 12. Germline CDR1 and CDR2: MDHEN and SYDVKM. The CDR3 DNA reads as TGTGCCAGCAGTTTTCTTGGGACTAGCGGGGGGGCCATCTCGTACAATGAGCAGTTCTTC. Encoded protein: CASSFLGTSGGAISYNEQFF.

V is TRBV7-9 and J is TRBJ2-7; D is perhaps TRBD1 or TRBD2 (6 bases each). The CDR3 length is 15 residues. V lost 4 bases, J lost 1 base, and 14 bases lay in between. The V gene's germline CDR1 is SEHNR and CDR2 FQNEAQ (reference sequence). The CDR3 reads CASSSVRGASYEQYF. As DNA, the CDR3 is TGTGCCAGCAGCTCTGTGAGGGGGGCATCCTACGAGCAGTACTTC.

This chain uses TRBV7-2 with TRBJ2-7; D is unclear. This CDR3 has 14 residues. Germline V lookup: CDR1 SGHTA, CDR2 FQGNSA. The V and J ends lost 0 bases and 4 bases respectively, with 10 bases between them. Here the CDR3 reads CASSLAARRYEQYF. The CDR3 DNA reads as TGTGCCAGCAGCTTAGCAGCCAGGCGTTACGAGCAGTACTTC. The full variable domain, its missing parts supplied by reference TRBV7-2 and TRBJ2-7, is GAGVSQSPSNKVTEKGKDVELRCDPISGHTALYWYRQSLGQGLEFLIYFQGNSAPDKSGLPSDRFSAERTGGSVSTLTIQRTQQEDSAVYLCASSLAARRYEQYFGPGTRLTVT.

This clonotype has a handful of counts. The chain combines TRBV6-6 with TRBJ2-7, with D hard to call. TRBJ2-5 matches the DNA end more closely, so the J call is doubtful. CDR3 size: 14 residues. CDR1 and CDR2 (germline): MNHNY, SVGAGI (reference sequence). The CDR3: CASNHYGPLETQYF. The CDR3 bases are TGTGCCAGCAACCACTACGGGCCGCTAGAGACCCAGTACTTC.

Only a few counts were recorded for this clonotype. The chain uses TRBV20-1 and TRBJ2-7; D call uncertain. This CDR3 is built from 13 residues. Trimming took 2 bases from V and 1 from J, leaving 9 bases between them. In germline, CDR1 is DFQATT, CDR2 SNEGSKA (reference sequence). The CDR3 bases are TGCAGTGCTAGATTCAGGAGTTCCTACGAGCAGTACTTC. Protein: CSARFRSSYEQYF.

The CDR3 DNA sequence: TGTGCCAGCAGCCTTGGTAGGACAGGGAGGACCTATGGCTACACCTTC. Protein sequence: CASSLGRTGRTYGYTF. The chain is built from TRBV3-1 and TRBJ1-2, with TRBD1 matching over 8 bases. CDR1 and CDR2 from the germline V gene are LGHDT and YNNKEL (reference sequence). Trimming cost V 4 bases and J 4 bases; bases outside gene matches: 11. There are 16 residues in the CDR3.